These 29 T cell receptor beta chains originate from one sample sequenced in a study of blood T cell repertoires in COVID-19. Data came from immunoSEQ multiplex PCR; TCRdb stores just in-frame clones and leaves some out. The sample has about 190,000 clones; about 77% are singletons. The sample was peripheral blood. These receptor sequences come from a woman aged 80 or over with active or convalescent COVID-19.

This chain connects TRBV3-1 (or the pseudogene TRBV3-2) to TRBJ2-4; 13 bases agree with TRBD2. Germline-derived CDR1 and CDR2 are LGHDT and YNNKEL (reference sequence). The CDR3 is 19 residues long. The V and J ends lost 0 bases and 0 bases, in that order; junction bases with no gene match: 5. This CDR3 reads CASSQDRGLAGLAKNIQYF. CDR3 nucleotides: TGTGCCAGCAGCCAAGATCGGGGACTAGCGGGGCTAGCCAAAAACATTCAGTACTTC.

The chain uses TRBV19 and TRBJ2-7, with D tentatively TRBD1 (6 bases). Germline V gene sequence: CDR1 LNHDA, CDR2 SQIVND (reference sequence). CDR3 length: 13 amino acids. The V end was cut by 5 bases, the J end by 3 bases, with 11 bases between. CDR3 amino acids: CASSFDRRYEQYF. The CDR3 nucleotides are TGTGCCAGTAGTTTCGACAGGCGCTACGAGCAGTACTTC.

The V gene is TRBV5-1, the J gene TRBJ2-5; perhaps TRBD2 as D (5 bases). V was pared by 2 bases and J by 5 bases, with 10 bases between. The CDR3 is 13 amino acids. The V gene's germline CDR1 is SGHRS and CDR2 YFSETQ. Here the CDR3 DNA reads TGCGCCAGCAGCTTCTCCGGGGAGGAGACCCAGTACTTC. Amino acids: CASSFSGEETQYF. Supplemented by reference TRBV5-1 and TRBJ2-5, the full variable domain reads KAGVTQTPRYLIKTRGQQVTLSCSPISGHRSVSWYQQTPGQGLQFLFEYFSETQRNKGNFPGRFSGRQFSNSRSEMNVSTLELGDSALYLCASSFSGEETQYFGPGTRLLVL.

DNA of the CDR3: TGTGCCACCCAGGGTAGCCCCAATGAGCAGTTCTTC. It yields the protein CATQGSPNEQFF. V and J are TRBV6-5 and TRBJ2-1; D is perhaps TRBD1 (5 bases). Germline assignment: CDR1 MNHEY and CDR2 SVGAGI. The CDR3 is made up of 12 amino acids. Trimming shortened V by 10 bases and J by 6 bases, and 13 bases separated the two germline ends.

The chain employs TRBV7-6 and TRBJ2-1; 8 bases line up with TRBD2. The germline V gene encodes CDR1 SGHVS and CDR2 FNYEAQ. The junction had 15 bases not matched to a gene; V was cut back by 5 bases and J by 0 bases. The CDR3 sequence is 19 residues long. The CDR3 region is CASSPRAAGALFSYNEQFF. The DNA of the CDR3 is TGTGCCAGCAGCCCACGTGCAGCGGGGGCTCTCTTCTCCTACAATGAGCAGTTCTTC.

The V and J genes are TRBV7-6 and TRBJ2-1; TRBD2 aligns across 8 bases. This CDR3 is built from 16 residues. CDR1 SGHVS and CDR2 FNYEAQ come from the germline V gene. J gave up 2 bases and V 2 bases, and 5 bases lay outside the gene matches. CDR3 residues: CASSLSTGGPYNEQFF. DNA for the CDR3: TGTGCCAGCAGCTTATCTACGGGGGGGCCCTACAATGAGCAGTTCTTC.

The rearrangement uses TRBV27 and TRBJ2-5, with 12 bases matching TRBD2. Germline V gene sequence: CDR1 MNHEY, CDR2 SMNVEV (reference sequence). The CDR3 extends over 18 amino acids. Trimming removed 3 bases from V and 5 bases from J; junction bases left unmatched: 13. CDR3 protein: CASSFLHNRLAGVETQYF. The CDR3 DNA reads as TGTGCCAGCAGTTTTTTGCACAACCGACTAGCGGGGGTGGAGACCCAGTACTTC.

The rearrangement links TRBV5-1 to TRBJ2-7, with no clear D. The germline CDR1 and CDR2 sequences are SGHRS and YFSETQ. There are 15 residues in the CDR3. Trimming removed 0 bases at V and 5 bases at J, with 15 bases between. CDR3 nucleotides: TGCGCCAGCAGCTTGGCTAACGGGTATAACCACGAGCAGTACTTC. Protein: CASSLANGYNHEQYF.

The chain joins TRBV6-6 to TRBJ2-3, with 8 bases that match TRBD2. Germline lookup yields CDR1 MNHNY and CDR2 SVGAGI (reference sequence). V lost 4 bases and J lost 5; bases outside the gene matches: 8. The length of the CDR3 is 15 residues. Written as DNA, the CDR3 is TGTGCCAGCAGTTTCGTGGCGGGGGGCGTAGATACGCAGTATTTT. Translating gives CASSFVAGGVDTQYF.

This rearrangement joins TRBV4-1 to TRBJ1-3, with D possibly being TRBD1 (5 bases). V was shortened by 4 bases and J by 3 bases, with 16 bases between the two germline ends. CDR1 and CDR2 (germline): MGHRA, YSYEKL. This CDR3 comprises 16 residues. The CDR3 region is CASSRPRGGSGNTIYF. In DNA, the CDR3 is TGCGCCAGCAGCCGGCCCCGCGGGGGGAGTGGAAACACCATATATTTT.

The gene calls are TRBV6-6 and TRBJ2-1; 9 bases agree with TRBD1. Per germline, CDR1 MNHNY and CDR2 SVGAGI (reference sequence). Trimming removed 7 bases from V and 15 bases from J; junction bases left unmatched: 22. This CDR3 spans 16 amino acids. The CDR3 sequence: CASTKASGTGSPRLFF. The CDR3 bases are TGTGCCAGCACCAAGGCCTCCGGGACAGGGTCCCCTCGTCTGTTCTTC.

The CDR3 sequence: CASSLTSGILNTGELFF. For the CDR3, the DNA is TGTGCCAGCAGCTTAACTAGCGGGATTTTGAACACCGGGGAGCTGTTTTTT. The V gene is TRBV7-2, the J gene TRBJ2-2; TRBD2 matches at 10 bases. The CDR3 is 17 residues long. Germline V gene sequence: CDR1 SGHTA, CDR2 FQGNSA. The ends lost 2 bases at V and 1 base at J; junction bases unmatched: 4.

The rearrangement links TRBV4-1 to TRBJ1-2, with a tentative D call TRBD1 (5 bases). Germline V CDR1 and CDR2: MGHRA, YSYEKL. Between the trimmed V and J ends, which lost 6 bases and 8 bases, there was a span of 16 bases. CDR3 length: 13 residues. The CDR3: CASSLDSLIGYTF. As DNA, the CDR3 is TGCGCCAGCAGTCTTGACAGCCTAATAGGCTACACCTTC.

A note on this clone: At one end, the junction sequence differs from germline, possibly due to a read error. The chain uses TRBV7-7 and TRBJ1-2; weak D call: TRBD1 (5 bases). From germline, CDR1 is SSHAT and CDR2 FNYEAQ (reference sequence). This CDR3 region has 15 residues. This CDR3 is CASSLDPGQDYGYTF. DNA for the CDR3: TGTGCTAGCAGCTTAGATCCAGGGCAGGACTATGGCTACACCTTC.

This clone came up a few times. The chain joins TRBV12-5 to TRBJ1-1, with D possibly being TRBD1 (6 bases). Trimming pared 7 bases from V and 1 base from J, leaving 16 bases between. The CDR3 has 15 amino acids. Looked up from germline, CDR1 is LGHNT and CDR2 is FRNRAP. Here the CDR3 DNA reads TGTGCTAGTGTCCCCCCCGGACAGACGAACACTGAAGCTTTCTTT. This sequence encodes CASVPPGQTNTEAFF.

V and J are TRBV24-1 and TRBJ1-5; D gene unclear. CDR1 and CDR2 (germline): KGHDR, SFDVKD. CDR3 length: 13 amino acids. With 6 bases removed from V and 4 bases from J, the gap between germline ends came to 9 bases. CDR3 loop: CATSIPTNQPQHF. The CDR3 DNA reads TGTGCCACCAGTATCCCAACTAATCAGCCCCAGCATTTT.

J is TRBJ1-5 and V is TRBV7-2; possible D gene TRBD1, 6 bases. Trimming took off 9 bases at V and 4 bases at J, with 13 bases between the two ends. The CDR3 runs 13 residues. The V gene's germline CDR1 is SGHTA and CDR2 FQGNSA. CDR3 residues: CASSGGRNQPQHF. The CDR3 DNA follows: TGTGCCAGTAGTGGGGGCAGAAATCAGCCCCAGCATTTT.

For the CDR3, the DNA is TGCGCCAGCAGCTCTGGAGGACAGGGATCTTATGGCTACACCTTC. This sequence encodes CASSSGGQGSYGYTF. The chain combines TRBV5-1 with TRBJ1-2; TRBD1 matches at 8 bases. The germline gives CDR1 SGHRS, CDR2 YFSETQ. Unmatched junction bases numbered 9, after V lost 3 bases and J lost 5 bases. CDR3 length: 15 amino acids.

This clone appeared once. The V call is TRBV10-3, the J call TRBJ2-1; 9 bases are a match to TRBD2. Germline V CDR1 and CDR2: ENHRY, SYGVKD. This CDR3 comprises 16 residues. V lost 2 bases and J lost 5; bases outside the gene matches: 7. The CDR3 DNA reads TGTGCCATCAGTGAGGCTGGACTAGCGACGAACAATGAGCAGTTCTTC. Amino acids: CAISEAGLATNNEQFF.

This clone was seen a single time. The chain uses TRBV27 and TRBJ2-2, with D unclear. V lost 6 bases to trimming and J lost 1 base, with 9 bases between them. Per the germline V gene, CDR1 is MNHEY and CDR2 is SMNVEV (reference sequence). The CDR3 has 14 residues. The CDR3 region is CASRMQMNTGELFF. The CDR3 bases are TGTGCCAGCAGGATGCAGATGAACACCGGGGAGCTGTTTTTT.

This chain links TRBV7-9 with TRBJ1-1; D unresolved. V was clipped by 4 bases and J by 3 bases, with 9 bases between them. Looked up from germline, CDR1 is SEHNR and CDR2 is FQNEAQ (reference sequence). This CDR3 spans 13 amino acids. CDR3 loop: CASSSWRDTEAFF. The CDR3, as DNA: TGTGCCAGCAGCTCGTGGAGGGACACTGAAGCTTTCTTT.

The chain uses TRBV7-2 and TRBJ1-2; the D is unclear. The germline CDR1 and CDR2 sequences are SGHTA and FQGNSA. Trimming pared 1 base from V and 3 bases from J, leaving 6 bases between. The CDR3 has 13 residues. CDR3 amino acids: CASSLVADYGYTF. Written as DNA, the CDR3 is TGTGCCAGCAGCTTAGTTGCAGACTATGGCTACACCTTC.

The J gene is TRBJ2-5, the V gene TRBV5-4; 7 bases align to TRBD2. In germline, CDR1 is SGHNT, CDR2 YYREEE (reference sequence). The V gene end was trimmed by 6 bases and the J gene end by 6 bases; junction bases not matched to a gene: 14. The CDR3 runs 15 residues. The CDR3 loop reads CASTMGVGSGKTQYF. CDR3 coding DNA: TGTGCCAGCACCATGGGGGTCGGGAGCGGGAAGACCCAGTACTTC.

The chain recombines TRBV4-1 with TRBJ2-5; D not resolved. V was trimmed by 4 bases and J by 4 bases, leaving 16 bases between them. The germline CDR1 and CDR2 sequences are MGHRA and YSYEKL. This CDR3 spans 15 amino acids. CDR3 in amino acids: CASSLAASNRETQYF. The CDR3 nucleotides read TGCGCCAGCAGCCTCGCCGCGTCGAATAGAGAGACCCAGTACTTC.

The rearrangement joins TRBV7-9 to TRBJ2-3; D not certain. With 5 bases removed from V and 0 bases from J, the gap between germline ends came to 9 bases. Germline CDR1 and CDR2: SEHNR and FQNEAQ (reference sequence). The CDR3 is 14 amino acids. CDR3 sequence: CASSLSTSTDTQYF. CDR3 DNA: TGTGCCAGCAGCCTTAGTACGAGCACAGATACGCAGTATTTT.

In DNA form, the CDR3 reads TGTGCCACCAGCAGAGATGGTTTTCTGGCCCGGGGGGATTCACCCCTCCACTTT. Its translation is CATSRDGFLARGDSPLHF. The chain combines TRBV15 with TRBJ1-6, with D maybe TRBD1 (5 bases). CDR3 length: 18 amino acids. Trimming took 0 bases from V and 8 from J, leaving 20 bases between them. CDR1 and CDR2 from the germline V gene are LNHNV and YYDKDF (reference sequence).

This chain links TRBV11-2 with TRBJ2-7; tentative D call: TRBD2 (6 bases). The CDR3 consists of 14 residues. CDR1 and CDR2 from the germline V gene are SGHAT and FQNNGV. V lost 2 bases and J 2 bases, leaving 10 bases between the germline ends. In DNA form, the CDR3 reads TGTGCCAGCAGCTTACGGGGACTGCCCTACGAGCAGTACTTC. Translated: CASSLRGLPYEQYF.

Here the CDR3 reads CASTFTGGLSNQPQHF. The CDR3, as DNA: TGTGCCAGCACCTTCACAGGGGGCCTTAGCAATCAGCCCCAGCATTTT. V is TRBV7-9 and J is TRBJ1-5, with 9 bases aligning to TRBD1. The germline CDR1 and CDR2 sequences are SEHNR and FQNEAQ (reference sequence). The CDR3 loop spans 16 amino acids. V gave up 7 bases and J gave up 0 bases; unmatched junction bases: 7.

V is TRBV18 and J is TRBJ2-5, with 11 bases identical to TRBD2. Germline trimming cut 2 bases from V and 6 bases from J; bases unmatched to any gene: 5. The CDR3 spans 15 residues. Germline CDR1 and CDR2: KGHSH and LQKENI. The CDR3 reads CASSPRLAGTKTQYF. CDR3 DNA: TGTGCCAGCTCACCAAGACTAGCGGGGACGAAGACCCAGTACTTC.